Given below is one T cell receptor (beta chain) in context. Its antigen is currently unknown. This specimen belongs to a study of cytomegalovirus exposure and HLA in healthy donors. Study observations and caveats: At a 0.05 false discovery rate, a later analysis found approximately 17,000 TCR beta sequences to be associated with HLA alleles. A classifier reportedly called cytomegalovirus status with high sensitivity and specificity. Some public TCRs appeared in many individuals, while most sequences were rare.

V lost 0 bases and J 0 bases, leaving 12 bases between the germline ends. Germline V gives CDR1 MNHNS, CDR2 SASEGT. The CDR3 loop spans 17 amino acids. PCR involved 60 Vbeta and 13 Jbeta primers. Sequencing used immunoSEQ multiplex PCR; TCRdb keeps in-frame clones, though not all of them. This table has some 150,000 clones, about 80% appearing once. This TCR came from a man younger than 45 in good health and CMV-seropositive. The chain combines TRBV6-1 with TRBJ1-5; the D is unclear. Sequencing used PBMCs. The CDR3 sequence: CASSEARSINSNQPQHF. The CDR3 nucleotides read TGTGCCAGCAGTGAAGCTCGGTCGATTAATAGCAATCAGCCCCAGCATTTT.